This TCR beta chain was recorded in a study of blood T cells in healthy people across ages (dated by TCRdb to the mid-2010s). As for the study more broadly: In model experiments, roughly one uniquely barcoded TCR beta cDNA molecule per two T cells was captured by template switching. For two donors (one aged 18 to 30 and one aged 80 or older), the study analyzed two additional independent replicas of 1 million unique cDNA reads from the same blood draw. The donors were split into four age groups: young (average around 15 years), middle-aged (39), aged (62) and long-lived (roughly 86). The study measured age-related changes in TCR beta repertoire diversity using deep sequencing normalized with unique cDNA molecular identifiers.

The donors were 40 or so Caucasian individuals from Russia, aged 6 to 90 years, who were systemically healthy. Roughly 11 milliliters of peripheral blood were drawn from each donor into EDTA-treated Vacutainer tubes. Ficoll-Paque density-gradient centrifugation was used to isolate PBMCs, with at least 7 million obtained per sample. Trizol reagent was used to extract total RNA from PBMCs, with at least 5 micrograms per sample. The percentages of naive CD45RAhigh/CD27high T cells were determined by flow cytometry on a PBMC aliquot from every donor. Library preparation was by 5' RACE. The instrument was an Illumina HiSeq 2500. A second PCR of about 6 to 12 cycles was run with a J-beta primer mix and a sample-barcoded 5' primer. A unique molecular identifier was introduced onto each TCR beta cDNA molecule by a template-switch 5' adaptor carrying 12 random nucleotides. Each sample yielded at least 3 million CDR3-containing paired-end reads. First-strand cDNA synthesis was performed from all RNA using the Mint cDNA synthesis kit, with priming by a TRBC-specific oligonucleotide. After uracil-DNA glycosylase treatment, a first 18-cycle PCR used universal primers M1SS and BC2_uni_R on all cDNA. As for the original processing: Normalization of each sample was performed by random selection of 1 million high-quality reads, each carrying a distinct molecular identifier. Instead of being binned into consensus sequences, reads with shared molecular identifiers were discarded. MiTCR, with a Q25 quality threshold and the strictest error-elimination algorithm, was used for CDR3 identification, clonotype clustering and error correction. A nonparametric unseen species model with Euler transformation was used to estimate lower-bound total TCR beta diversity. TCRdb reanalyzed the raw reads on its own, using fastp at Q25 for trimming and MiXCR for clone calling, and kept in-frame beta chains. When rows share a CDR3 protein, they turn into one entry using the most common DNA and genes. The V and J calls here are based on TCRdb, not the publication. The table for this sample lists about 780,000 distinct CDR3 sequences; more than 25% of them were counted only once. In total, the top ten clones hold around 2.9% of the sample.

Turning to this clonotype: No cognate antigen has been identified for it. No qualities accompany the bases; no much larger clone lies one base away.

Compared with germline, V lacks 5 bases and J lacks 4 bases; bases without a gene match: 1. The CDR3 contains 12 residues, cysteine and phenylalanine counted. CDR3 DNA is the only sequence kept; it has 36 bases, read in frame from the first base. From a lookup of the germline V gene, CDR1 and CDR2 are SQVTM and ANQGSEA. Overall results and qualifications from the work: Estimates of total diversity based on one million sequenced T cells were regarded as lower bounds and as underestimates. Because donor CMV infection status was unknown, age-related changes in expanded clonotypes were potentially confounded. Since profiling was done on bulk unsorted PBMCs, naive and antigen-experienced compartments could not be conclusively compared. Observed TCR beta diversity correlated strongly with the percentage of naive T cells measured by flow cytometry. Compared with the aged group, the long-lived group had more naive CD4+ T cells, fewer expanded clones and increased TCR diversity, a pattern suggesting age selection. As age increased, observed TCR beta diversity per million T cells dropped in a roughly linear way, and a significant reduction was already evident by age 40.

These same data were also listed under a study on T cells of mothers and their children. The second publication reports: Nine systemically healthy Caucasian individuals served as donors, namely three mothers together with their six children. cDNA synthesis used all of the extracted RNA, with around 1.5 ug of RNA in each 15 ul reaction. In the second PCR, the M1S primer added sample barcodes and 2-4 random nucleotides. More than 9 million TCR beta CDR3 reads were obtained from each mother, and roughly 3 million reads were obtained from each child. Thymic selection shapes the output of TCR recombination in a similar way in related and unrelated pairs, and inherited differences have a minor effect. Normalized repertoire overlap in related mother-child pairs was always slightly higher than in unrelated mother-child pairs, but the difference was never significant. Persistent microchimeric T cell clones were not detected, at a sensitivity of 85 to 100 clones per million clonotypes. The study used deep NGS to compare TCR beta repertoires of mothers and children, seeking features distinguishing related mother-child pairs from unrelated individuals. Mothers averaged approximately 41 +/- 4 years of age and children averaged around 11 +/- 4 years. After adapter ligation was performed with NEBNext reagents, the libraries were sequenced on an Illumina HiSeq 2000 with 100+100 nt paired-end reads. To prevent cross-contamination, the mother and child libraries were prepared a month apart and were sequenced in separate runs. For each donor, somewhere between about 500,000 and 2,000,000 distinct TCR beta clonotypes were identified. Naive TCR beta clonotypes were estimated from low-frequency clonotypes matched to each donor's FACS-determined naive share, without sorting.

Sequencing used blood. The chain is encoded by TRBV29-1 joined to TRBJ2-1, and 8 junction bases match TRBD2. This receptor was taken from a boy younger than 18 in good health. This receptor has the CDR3 CSVTSGYNEQFF. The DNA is TGCAGCGTTACTAGCGGTTACAATGAGCAGTTCTTC.